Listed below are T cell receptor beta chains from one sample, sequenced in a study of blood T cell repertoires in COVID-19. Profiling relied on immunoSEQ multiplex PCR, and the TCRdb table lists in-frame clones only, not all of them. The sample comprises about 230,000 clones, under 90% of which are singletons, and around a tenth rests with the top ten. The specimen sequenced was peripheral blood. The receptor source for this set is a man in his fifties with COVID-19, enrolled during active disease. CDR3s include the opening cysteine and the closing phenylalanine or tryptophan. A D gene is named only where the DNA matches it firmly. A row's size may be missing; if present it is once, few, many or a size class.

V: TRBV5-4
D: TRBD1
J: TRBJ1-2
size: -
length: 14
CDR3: CASSKGQGQDGYTF
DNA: TGTGCCAGCAGCAAGGGACAGGGGCAGGATGGCTACACCTTC

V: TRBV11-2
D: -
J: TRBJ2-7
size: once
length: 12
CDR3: CASSPTGYEQYF
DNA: TGTGCCAGCAGCCCCACCGGGTACGAGCAGTACTTC

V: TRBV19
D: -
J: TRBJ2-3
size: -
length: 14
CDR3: CASTTGEGTDTQYF
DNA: TGTGCCAGTACCACGGGAGAGGGTACAGATACGCAGTATTTT

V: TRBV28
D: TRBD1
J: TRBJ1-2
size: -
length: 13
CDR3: CASTLTGPYGYTF
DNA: TGTGCCAGCACCCTGACAGGGCCGTATGGCTACACCTTC

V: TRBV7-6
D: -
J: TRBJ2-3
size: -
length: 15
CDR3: CASSATAGTTDTQYF
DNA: TGTGCCAGCAGCGCGACGGCGGGAACAACGGATACGCAGTATTTT

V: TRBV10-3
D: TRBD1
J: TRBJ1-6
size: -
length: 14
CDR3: CAIRGQGADSPLHF
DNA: TGTGCCATCAGGGGACAGGGGGCTGATTCACCCCTCCACTTT

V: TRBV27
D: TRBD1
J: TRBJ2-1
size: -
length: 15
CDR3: CASSSGQGGYNEQFF
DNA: TGTGCCAGCAGTTCAGGACAGGGGGGTTACAATGAGCAGTTCTTC

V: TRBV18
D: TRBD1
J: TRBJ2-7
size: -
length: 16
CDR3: CASSPPGDRVTYEQYF
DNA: TGTGCCAGCTCACCACCGGGGGACAGGGTCACCTACGAGCAGTACTTC

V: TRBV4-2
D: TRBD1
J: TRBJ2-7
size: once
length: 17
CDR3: CASSQGRDSQLIYEQYF
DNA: TGTGCCAGCAGCCAAGGCCGGGACAGTCAGCTTATCTACGAGCAGTACTTC

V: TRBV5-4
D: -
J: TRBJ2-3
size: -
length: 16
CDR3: CASSSLAADPTDTQYF
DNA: TGTGCCAGCAGCTCCCTAGCAGCCGATCCCACAGATACGCAGTATTTT

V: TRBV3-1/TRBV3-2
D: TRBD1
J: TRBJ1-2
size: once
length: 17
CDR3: CASSQRLGQGRDYGYTF
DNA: TGTGCCAGCAGCCAAAGATTAGGACAGGGTAGGGACTATGGCTACACCTTC

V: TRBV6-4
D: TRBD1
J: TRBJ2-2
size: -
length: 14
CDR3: CASRGTGGTGELFF
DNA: TGTGCCAGCAGAGGGACAGGGGGTACCGGGGAGCTGTTTTTT

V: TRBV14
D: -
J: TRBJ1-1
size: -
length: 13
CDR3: CASSQFPSTEAFF
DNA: TGTGCCAGCAGCCAATTCCCCAGCACTGAAGCTTTCTTT

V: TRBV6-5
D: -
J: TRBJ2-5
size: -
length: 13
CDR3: CASSYGGSETQYF
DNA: TGTGCCAGCAGTTACGGGGGGTCAGAGACCCAGTACTTC

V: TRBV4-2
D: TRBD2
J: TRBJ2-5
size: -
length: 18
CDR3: CASSQDEWGLAGLETQYF
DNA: TGTGCCAGCAGCCAAGATGAGTGGGGACTAGCGGGACTGGAGACCCAGTACTTC

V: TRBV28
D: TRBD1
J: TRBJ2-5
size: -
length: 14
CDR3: CASSKQGVRETQYF
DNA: TGTGCCAGCAGTAAACAGGGGGTACGGGAGACCCAGTACTTC

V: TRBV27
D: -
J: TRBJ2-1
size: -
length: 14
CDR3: CASSPQGSYNEQFF
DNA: TGTGCCAGCAGTCCGCAGGGTTCCTACAATGAGCAGTTCTTC

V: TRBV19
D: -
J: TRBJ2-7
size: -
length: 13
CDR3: CASSIGTTYEQYF
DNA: TGTGCCAGTAGTATAGGGACAACCTACGAGCAGTACTTC

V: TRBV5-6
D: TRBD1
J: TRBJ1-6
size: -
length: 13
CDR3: CASSSTGNSPLHF
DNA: TGTGCCAGCAGCTCGACAGGGAATTCACCCCTCCACTTT

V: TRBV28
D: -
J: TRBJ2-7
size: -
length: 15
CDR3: CASSFGGGGSYEQYF
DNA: TGTGCCAGCAGTTTTGGAGGGGGGGGATCCTACGAGCAGTACTTC

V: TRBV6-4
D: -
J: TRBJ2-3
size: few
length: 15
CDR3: CASSDSSRDTDTQYF
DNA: TGTGCCAGCAGTGACTCTTCTAGAGACACAGATACGCAGTATTTT

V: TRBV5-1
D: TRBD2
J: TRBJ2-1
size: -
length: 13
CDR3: CASSPTSVNEQFF
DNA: TGCGCCAGCAGCCCGACTAGCGTAAATGAGCAGTTCTTC

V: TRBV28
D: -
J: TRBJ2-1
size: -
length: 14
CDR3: CASWAGSSYNEQFF
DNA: TGTGCCAGCTGGGCAGGGTCTTCGTACAATGAGCAGTTCTTC

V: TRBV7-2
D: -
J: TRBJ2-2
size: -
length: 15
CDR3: CASSLGRVNTGELFF
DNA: TGTGCCAGCAGCTTAGGGAGGGTGAACACCGGGGAGCTGTTTTTT